The source of this TCR beta chain is a study of blood T cell repertoires in COVID-19. Methods used by the authors: Quantification of nucleated cells was approximated via reference gene primer amplification. Data came from immunoSEQ multiplex PCR; TCRdb stores just in-frame clones and leaves some out. The V and J calls and clone size come from that table; D and trimming were worked out from the DNA. The top ten hold under 7% of the sample, which has 150,000 to 200,000 clones, 70% to 90% seen once. The V end was cut by 4 bases, the J end by 4 bases, with 14 bases between. The V gene's germline CDR1 is SGHDT and CDR2 YYEEEE. CDR3 length equals 15 residues.

The sequence derives from a man aged 35 to 55 who had recovered from COVID-19. The chain employs TRBV5-6 and TRBJ2-2; D may be TRBD2 (5 bases). What was sequenced was PBMCs or T cells enriched from blood (not recorded which). The CDR3 region has the DNA TGTGCCAGCAGCCCACGGGCCCGGGGCACCGGGGAGCTGTTTTTT. It encodes CASSPRARGTGELFF.